This T cell receptor beta chain is from a study of chemoradiotherapy in HPV16-positive cancers. The assay was immunoSEQ multiplex PCR, and TCRdb's table has in-frame clones only and misses some. Among about 6,700 clones listed, around 90% were seen once. Material: tumor tissue, obtained from a patient who underwent chemoradiotherapy. This sequence originates from a human donor with HPV-associated anogenital cancer.

The CDR3 reads CASGLGTRAGDRNEKLFF. In DNA, the CDR3 is TGTGCTAGTGGTTTGGGTACCCGGGCCGGGGACAGGAATGAAAAACTGTTTTTT. The chain links TRBV12-5 to TRBJ1-4; 8 bases align to TRBD1. The CDR3 has 18 amino acids. Germline-derived CDR1 and CDR2 are LGHNT and FRNRAP. After removal of 1 base from V and 5 bases from J, the junction contained 12 bases not matched to a gene.